This record looks at one T cell receptor beta chain sequence and its context. Measured with immunoSEQ multiplex PCR; TCRdb has only the in-frame clones, and not every one. The data contain approximately 260,000 clones, 70% to 90% of them singletons. Germline V gene data show CDR1 as SQVTM and CDR2 as ANQGSEA. The V end was cut by 4 bases, the J end by 4 bases, with 14 bases between. The CDR3 has 13 residues. This sample stems from a study of blood T cell repertoires in COVID-19. Study background: Sample material is recorded as cDNA or gDNA derived from T cells, B-cell-depleted T cells, or PBMCs.

This clonotype originated in a woman between 50 and 59 years old who had been exposed to COVID-19. The gene calls are TRBV29-1 and TRBJ2-7; D may be TRBD2 (6 bases). The material sequenced was PBMCs or T cells enriched from blood (not recorded which). The CDR3 region is CSVATGVGYEQYF. As DNA, the CDR3 is TGCAGCGTTGCAACGGGGGTGGGGTACGAGCAGTACTTC.